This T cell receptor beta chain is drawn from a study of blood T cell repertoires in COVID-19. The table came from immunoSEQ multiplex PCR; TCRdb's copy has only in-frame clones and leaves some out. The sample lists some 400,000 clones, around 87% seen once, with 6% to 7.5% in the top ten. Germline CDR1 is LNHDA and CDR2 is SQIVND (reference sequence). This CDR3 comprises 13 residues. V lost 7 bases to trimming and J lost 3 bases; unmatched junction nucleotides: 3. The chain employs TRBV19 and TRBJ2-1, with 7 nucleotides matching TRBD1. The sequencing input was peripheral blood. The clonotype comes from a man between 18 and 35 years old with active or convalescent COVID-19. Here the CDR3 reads CASTAGGYNEQFF. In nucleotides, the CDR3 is TGTGCCAGTACCGCAGGGGGCTACAATGAGCAGTTCTTC.